Listed below are T cell receptor beta chains from one sample, sequenced in a study of blood T cell repertoires in COVID-19. Only in-frame clones appear in the TCRdb table, and some are missing; sequencing was by immunoSEQ multiplex PCR. The table shows approximately 150,000 clones, with just under 85% occurring only once. Sample: peripheral blood. All receptors come from a woman of 80 years or more with COVID-19, enrolled during active disease. Both conserved end residues are part of each CDR3. D genes are given only for firm matches. Part of the rows lack a size; the others show once, few, many or a class for expanded clones.

TRBJ2-7 TRBV4-1 TRBD1 NA TGCGCCAGCAGCCAAGTAGGACAGGGGGCCCACGAGCAGTACTTC CASSQVGQGAHEQYF
TRBJ2-5 TRBV9 NA once TGTGCCAGCAGCACCGGGGGGCTAGAGACCCAGTACTTC CASSTGGLETQYF
TRBJ2-5 TRBV12-3/TRBV12-4 NA NA TGTGCCAGCAGTTTACAGGAACAGACCCAGTACTTC CASSLQEQTQYF
TRBJ2-3 TRBV18 TRBD2 NA TGTGCCAGCTCACCGCTGCTAGCGGATAGCACAGATACGCAGTATTTT CASSPLLADSTDTQYF
TRBJ2-2 TRBV20-1 TRBD2 NA TGCAGTGCTAGTAGACTAGCGGACACCGGGGAGCTGTTTTTT CSASRLADTGELFF
TRBJ1-2 TRBV7-2 TRBD1 NA TGTGCCAGCAGCCCAGACAGGGGCCGCGGCTACACCTTC CASSPDRGRGYTF
TRBJ2-3 TRBV18 TRBD2 once TGTGCCAGCTCACGAGACAGCGGGACTGATACGCAGTATTTT CASSRDSGTDTQYF
TRBJ2-7 TRBV15 TRBD1 NA TGTGCCACCAGCCGCACCGGGACAGGGTTCTACGAGCAGTACTTC CATSRTGTGFYEQYF
TRBJ2-4 TRBV7-3 NA NA TGTGCCAGCAGCTTAATCTTGGGGGGCATTCAGTACTTC CASSLILGGIQYF
TRBJ2-7 TRBV19 TRBD1 NA TGTGCCAGTAGTATCCGGGACAGTTTGCACGAGCAGTACTTC CASSIRDSLHEQYF
TRBJ2-1 TRBV11-2 NA NA TGTGCCAGCAGCTTAGAGTGGACACCTAACAATGAGCAGTTCTTC CASSLEWTPNNEQFF
TRBJ1-5 TRBV2 NA NA TGTGCCAGCAGTGACGGGAGCCAGCCCCAGCATTTT CASSDGSQPQHF
TRBJ2-2 TRBV19 TRBD1 NA TGTGCCAGTAGTACCCCCGGGACAGGGGGGGTCGGGGAGCTGTTTTTT CASSTPGTGGVGELFF
TRBJ2-7 TRBV28 NA NA TGTGCCAGCAGTTCCCGGAGCTCCTACGAGCAGTACTTC CASSSRSSYEQYF
TRBJ2-1 TRBV5-4 NA NA TGTGCCAGCAGCTTGGACTTTAGCTCCTACAATGAGCAGTTCTTC CASSLDFSSYNEQFF
TRBJ2-7 TRBV27 TRBD1 NA TGTGCCAGCAGTTTAAGTGGGACAGCAACCTACGAGCAGTACTTC CASSLSGTATYEQYF
TRBJ2-1 TRBV9 TRBD1 NA TGTGCCAGCAGCGTTACAGGGGCCAATGAGCAGTTCTTC CASSVTGANEQFF
TRBJ2-3 TRBV18 TRBD1 NA TGTGCCAGCTCACCAGAGGACAGGGCCGCTCCTAGCACAGATACGCAGTATTTT CASSPEDRAAPSTDTQYF
TRBJ1-2 TRBV29-1 NA NA TGCAGCGTTGAAGATACCCCCGGAGGGAATCTTGGCTACACCTTC CSVEDTPGGNLGYTF
TRBJ1-2 TRBV6-5 NA NA TGTGCCAGCAGTTACTCGGGGGGGACCTACTATGGCTACACCTTC CASSYSGGTYYGYTF
TRBJ2-1 TRBV9 NA few TGTGCCAGCGGCAGCCTCCCGGGGAGTGAGCAGTTCTTC CASGSLPGSEQFF
TRBJ2-7 TRBV9 TRBD1 NA TGTGCCAGCAGCGTTGCCGGGACAGACTACGAGCAGTACTTC CASSVAGTDYEQYF
TRBJ2-3 TRBV6-5 NA NA TGTGCCAGCAGTTACGGGACAACGGATACGCAGTATTTT CASSYGTTDTQYF
TRBJ1-2 TRBV4-1 NA NA TGCGCCAGCAGCCAAGAGATCGGCTATGGCTACACCTTC CASSQEIGYGYTF
TRBJ2-7 TRBV18 NA NA TGTGCCAGCTCACCATCACGACAGTTGTTGTACGAGCAGTACTTC CASSPSRQLLYEQYF
TRBJ1-2 TRBV27 NA NA TGTGCCAGTGGGCTGGCACCTAACTATGGCTACACCTTC CASGLAPNYGYTF
TRBJ2-5 TRBV5-1 NA NA TGCGCCAGCAGCTTGCTAGAGACCCAGTACTTC CASSLLETQYF
TRBJ1-1 TRBV9 TRBD1 NA TGTGCCAGCAGCGCCGGGACAGGTGCTTTCTTT CASSAGTGAFF
TRBJ1-3 TRBV4-3 NA NA TGCGCCAGCAGCCCAGCGGGGTCCGGAAACACCATATATTTT CASSPAGSGNTIYF
TRBJ2-2 TRBV6-2/TRBV6-3 NA NA TGTGCCAGCAGTACCACAGGGTACACCGGGGAGCTGTTTTTT CASSTTGYTGELFF
TRBJ2-3 TRBV21-1 NA NA TGTGCCAGCAGCAATCTTGGCGGATGCACAGATACGCAGTATTTT CASSNLGGCTDTQYF
TRBJ1-2 TRBV2 NA NA TGTGCCAGCAGTCTCGAAGGGGCTCTTGGCTACACCTTC CASSLEGALGYTF
TRBJ1-1 TRBV7-9 TRBD1 NA TGTGCCAGCAGCATCCGGGACAGGAACACTGAAGCTTTCTTT CASSIRDRNTEAFF
TRBJ2-5 TRBV18 NA NA TGTGCCAGCTCACCAACCAGGGGAGAAGAGACCCAGTACTTC CASSPTRGEETQYF
TRBJ2-3 TRBV24-1 TRBD1 NA TGTGCCACCAGTGATCAGACAGGGGAAAACACAGATACGCAGTATTTT CATSDQTGENTDTQYF
TRBJ2-7 TRBV27 NA NA TGTGCCAGCAGTTTTTCTCCTTGGGGCAACGAGCAGTACTTC CASSFSPWGNEQYF